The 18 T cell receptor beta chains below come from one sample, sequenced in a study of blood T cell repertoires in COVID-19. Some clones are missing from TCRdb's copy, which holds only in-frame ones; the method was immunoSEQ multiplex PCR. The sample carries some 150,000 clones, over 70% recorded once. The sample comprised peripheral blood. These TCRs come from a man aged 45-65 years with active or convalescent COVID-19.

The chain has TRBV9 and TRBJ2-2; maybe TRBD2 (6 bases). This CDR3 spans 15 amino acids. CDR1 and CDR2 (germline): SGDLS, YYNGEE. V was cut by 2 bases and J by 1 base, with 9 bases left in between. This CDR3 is CASSVGGENTGELFF. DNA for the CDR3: TGTGCCAGCAGCGTCGGCGGGGAGAACACCGGGGAGCTGTTTTTT.

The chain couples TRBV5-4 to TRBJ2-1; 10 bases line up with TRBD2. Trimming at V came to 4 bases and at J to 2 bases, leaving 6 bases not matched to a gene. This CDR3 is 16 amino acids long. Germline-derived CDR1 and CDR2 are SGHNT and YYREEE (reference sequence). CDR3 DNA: TGTGCCAGCAGCGCGGGACTAGCGCTCACCTACAATGAGCAGTTCTTC. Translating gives CASSAGLALTYNEQFF.

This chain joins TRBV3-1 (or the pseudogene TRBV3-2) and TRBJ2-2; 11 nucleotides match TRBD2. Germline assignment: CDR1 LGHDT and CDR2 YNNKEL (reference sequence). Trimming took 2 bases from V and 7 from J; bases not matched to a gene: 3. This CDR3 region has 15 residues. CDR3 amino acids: CASSQLAGGSGELFF. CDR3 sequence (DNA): TGTGCCAGCAGCCAACTAGCGGGAGGCAGCGGGGAGCTGTTTTTT.

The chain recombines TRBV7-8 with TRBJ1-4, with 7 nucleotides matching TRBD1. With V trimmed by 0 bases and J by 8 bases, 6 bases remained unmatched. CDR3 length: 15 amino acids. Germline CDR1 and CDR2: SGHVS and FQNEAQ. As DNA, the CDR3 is TGTGCCAGCAGCTTAGCCCAGGGGGGACAGGAAAAACTGTTTTTT. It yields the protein CASSLAQGGQEKLFF.

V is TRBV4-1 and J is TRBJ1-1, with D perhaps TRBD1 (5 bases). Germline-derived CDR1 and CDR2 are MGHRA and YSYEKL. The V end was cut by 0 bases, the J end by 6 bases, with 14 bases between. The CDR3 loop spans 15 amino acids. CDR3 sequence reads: CASSQDRAGTPEAFF. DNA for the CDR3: TGCGCCAGCAGCCAAGACAGGGCTGGCACTCCTGAAGCTTTCTTT.

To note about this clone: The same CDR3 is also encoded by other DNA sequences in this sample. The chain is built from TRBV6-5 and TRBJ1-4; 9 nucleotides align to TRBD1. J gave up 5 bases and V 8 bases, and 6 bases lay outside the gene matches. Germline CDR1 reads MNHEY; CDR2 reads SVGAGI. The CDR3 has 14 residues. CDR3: CASSRDRANEKLFF. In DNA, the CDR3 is TGTGCCAGCTCAAGGGACAGGGCAAATGAAAAACTGTTTTTT.

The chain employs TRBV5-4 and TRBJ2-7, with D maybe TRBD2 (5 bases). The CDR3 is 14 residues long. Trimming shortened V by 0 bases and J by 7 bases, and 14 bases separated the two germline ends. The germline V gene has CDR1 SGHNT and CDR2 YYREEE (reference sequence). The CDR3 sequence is CASSLGGFLGEQYF. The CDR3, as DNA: TGTGCCAGCAGCTTGGGAGGGTTCCTTGGAGAGCAGTACTTC.

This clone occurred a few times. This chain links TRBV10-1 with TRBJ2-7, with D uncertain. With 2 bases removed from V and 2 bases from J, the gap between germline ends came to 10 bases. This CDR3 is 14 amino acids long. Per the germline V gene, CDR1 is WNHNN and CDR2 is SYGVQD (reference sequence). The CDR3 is CASSELTRAYEQYF. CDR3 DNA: TGCGCCAGCAGTGAGCTCACCCGAGCCTACGAGCAGTACTTC.

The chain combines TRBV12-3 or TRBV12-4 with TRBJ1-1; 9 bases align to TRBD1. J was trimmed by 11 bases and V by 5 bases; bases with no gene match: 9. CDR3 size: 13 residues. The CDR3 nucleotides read TGTGCCAGCAGTCAAGGACAGGGGCTTCAGGCTTTCTTT. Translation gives CASSQGQGLQAFF.

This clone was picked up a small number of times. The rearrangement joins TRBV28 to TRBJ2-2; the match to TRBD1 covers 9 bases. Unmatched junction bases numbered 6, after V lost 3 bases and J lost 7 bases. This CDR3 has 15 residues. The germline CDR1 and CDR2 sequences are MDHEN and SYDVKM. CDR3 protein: CASSLGTGSVGELFF. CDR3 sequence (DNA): TGTGCCAGCAGTTTGGGGACAGGGAGCGTCGGGGAGCTGTTTTTT.

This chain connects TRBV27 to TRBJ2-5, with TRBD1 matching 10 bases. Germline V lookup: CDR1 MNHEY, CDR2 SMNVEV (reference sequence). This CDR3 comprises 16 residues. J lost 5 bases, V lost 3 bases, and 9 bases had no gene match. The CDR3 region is CASSFRSTGGEETQYF. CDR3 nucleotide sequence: TGTGCCAGCAGTTTTCGGTCGACAGGGGGCGAGGAGACCCAGTACTTC.

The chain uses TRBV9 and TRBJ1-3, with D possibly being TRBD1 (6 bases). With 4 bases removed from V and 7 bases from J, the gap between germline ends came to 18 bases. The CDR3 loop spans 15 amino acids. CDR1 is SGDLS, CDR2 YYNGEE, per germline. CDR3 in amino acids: CASSPPGQGLNTIYF. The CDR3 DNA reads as TGTGCCAGCAGCCCCCCGGGGCAGGGGTTGAACACCATATATTTT.

The CDR3 region is CASSFRGGGEKLFF. CDR3 sequence (DNA): TGTGCCAGCAGTTTTCGGGGAGGCGGAGAAAAACTGTTTTTT. This chain links TRBV27 with TRBJ1-4, with D hard to call. CDR1 MNHEY and CDR2 SMNVEV come from the germline V gene (reference sequence). V was clipped by 3 bases and J by 8 bases, with 13 bases between them. CDR3 length equals 14 residues. Full variable domain (remainder filled in from reference TRBV27 and TRBJ1-4): EAQVTQNPRYLITVTGKKLTVTCSQNMNHEYMSWYRQDPGLGLRQIYYSMNVEVTDKGDVPEGYKVSRKEKRNFPLILESPSPNQTSLYFCASSFRGGGEKLFFGSGTQLSVL.

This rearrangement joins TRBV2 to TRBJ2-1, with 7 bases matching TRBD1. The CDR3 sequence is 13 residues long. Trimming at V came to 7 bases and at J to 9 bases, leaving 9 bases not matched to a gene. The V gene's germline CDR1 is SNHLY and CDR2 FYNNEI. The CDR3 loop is CASNVQGLAEQFF. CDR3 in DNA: TGTGCCAGCAACGTACAGGGGCTCGCTGAGCAGTTCTTC. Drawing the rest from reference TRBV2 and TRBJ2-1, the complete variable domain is EPEVTQTPSHQVTQMGQEVILRCVPISNHLYFYWYRQILGQKVEFLVSFYNNEISEKSEIFDDQFSVERPDGSNFTLKIRSTKLEDSAMYFCASNVQGLAEQFFGPGTRLTVL.

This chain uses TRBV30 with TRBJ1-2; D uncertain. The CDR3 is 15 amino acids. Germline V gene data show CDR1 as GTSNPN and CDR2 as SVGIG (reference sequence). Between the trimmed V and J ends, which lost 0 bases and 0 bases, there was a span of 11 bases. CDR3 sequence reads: CAWSVIPTSNYGYTF. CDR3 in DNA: TGTGCCTGGAGTGTGATACCGACTTCTAACTATGGCTACACCTTC.

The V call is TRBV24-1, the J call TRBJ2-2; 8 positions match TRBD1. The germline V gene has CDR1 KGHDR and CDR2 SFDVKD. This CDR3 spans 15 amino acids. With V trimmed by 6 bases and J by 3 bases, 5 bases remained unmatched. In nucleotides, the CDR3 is TGTGCCACCAGTAAAGGGACAGGATACACCGGGGAGCTGTTTTTT. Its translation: CATSKGTGYTGELFF.

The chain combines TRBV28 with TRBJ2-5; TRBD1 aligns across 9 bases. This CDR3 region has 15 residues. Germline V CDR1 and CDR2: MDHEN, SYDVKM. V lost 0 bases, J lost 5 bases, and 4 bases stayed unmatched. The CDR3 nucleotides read TGTGCCAGCAGTTTATGGAGGGACAGGGACGAGACCCAGTACTTC. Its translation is CASSLWRDRDETQYF.

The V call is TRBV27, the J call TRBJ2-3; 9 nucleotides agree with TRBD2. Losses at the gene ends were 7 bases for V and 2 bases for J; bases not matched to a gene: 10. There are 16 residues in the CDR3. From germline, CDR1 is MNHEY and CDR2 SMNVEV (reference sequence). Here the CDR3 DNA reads TGTGCCAGCACCACGGCTAGCGGGACTTTCACAGATACGCAGTATTTT. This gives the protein CASTTASGTFTDTQYF.